The present TCR beta chain was sequenced within a study of T-cell reconstitution after alpha-beta-depleted transplantation in children. Unique molecular identifiers tagged the TCRbeta library. A single record per CDR3 protein comes from TCRdb applying MiXCR to the PCR reads. The profile covers around 240,000 distinct CDR3 sequences, with more than 7.5% appearing a single time and roughly 5.1% taken by the ten largest. This clonotype was seen repeatedly, ten times or more. The sequencing used PBMCs from the stem cell graft donor, collected from the stem cell graft. The sequence derives from a human donor who donated a stem cell graft to a child with SCID.

This chain's CDR3 is CASRPSYPGEQYF. CDR3 sequence (DNA): TGTGCCAGCAGGCCTAGCTATCCCGGGGAGCAGTACTTC. The chain employs TRBV6-2 or TRBV6-3 and TRBJ2-7; D perhaps matches TRBD2 (5 bases). The germline CDR1 and CDR2 sequences are MNHEY and SVGEGT. The CDR3 runs 13 residues. V lost 6 bases and J 7 bases, leaving 16 bases between the germline ends.